What follows describes a single TCR beta chain. The antigen is undetermined. Trimming removed 2 bases from V and 6 bases from J; junction bases left unmatched: 3. Germline assignment: CDR1 SNHLY and CDR2 FYNNEI. This CDR3 spans 15 amino acids. TCRdb's table, derived via immunoSEQ multiplex PCR, lists solely in-frame clones and lacks some. Counted here are more than 40,000 clones, roughly 88% occurring once; the ten biggest clones make up less than 3.5%. This sample was taken from a study of OX40 agonist ivuxolimab in advanced cancers. The overall study: Across the patients, intravenous ivuxolimab was delivered every 2 weeks at 0.01 to 10 mg/kg. With a range of roughly 20 to 90, age averaged approximately 55 years, and around 83% were male. General study points: Several nonresponders also turned out to have low normalized T-cell clonal expansion.

The sequencing here drew on CD4+ or CD8+ T cells sorted from blood, taken in a trial of the OX40 agonist ivuxolimab. This sequence was found in an adult with an advanced solid tumor such as melanoma, head and neck, liver or kidney cancer. The chain joins TRBV2 to TRBJ2-1; 11 bases line up with TRBD1. The CDR3 coding sequence is TGTGCCAGCAGTGAATCGGGGACAGGGGGCAATGAGCAGTTCTTC. It specifies CASSESGTGGNEQFF.